These T cell receptor beta chains were read from a single sample in a study of cytomegalovirus exposure and HLA in healthy donors. The repertoire was sequenced with immunoSEQ multiplex PCR; TCRdb's copy has only in-frame clones and lacks some. The table includes 140,000 to 150,000 clones, roughly 9.8% detected once. Sequenced material: PBMCs. The receptors stem from a man in his fifties or sixties in good health and CMV-seronegative. The CDR3 runs from the conserved cysteine through the conserved F or W. A D gene is named only where the DNA matches it firmly. Not all rows give a size; the values are once, few, many and, for expanded clones, a class.

. | TRBD1 | TRBJ2-7 | TRBV10-3 | CAISEGLRGQAYEQYF | TGTGCCATCAGTGAGGGGCTTCGGGGACAGGCCTACGAGCAGTACTTC
few | TRBD1 | TRBJ2-7 | TRBV14 | CASSQERNRGNEQYF | TGTGCCAGCAGCCAAGAGAGGAACAGGGGAAACGAGCAGTACTTC
. | . | TRBJ2-2 | TRBV6-6 | CASTTAGELFF | TGTGCCAGCACCACCGCGGGGGAGCTGTTTTTT
. | TRBD2 | TRBJ2-1 | TRBV11-3 | CASSSRLAGYNEQFF | TGTGCCAGCAGCTCGCGACTAGCGGGCTACAATGAGCAGTTCTTC
. | . | TRBJ1-5 | TRBV7-8 | CASSPPGPGGNQPQHF | TGTGCCAGCAGCCCCCCCGGTCCCGGAGGGAATCAGCCCCAGCATTTT
. | TRBD1 | TRBJ1-1 | TRBV25-1 | CASSTTGDTEAFF | TGTGCCAGCAGTACCACAGGGGACACTGAAGCTTTCTTT
. | TRBD2 | TRBJ2-1 | TRBV5-1 | CASSRLAGGDNEQFF | TGCGCCAGCAGCCGCTTAGCGGGAGGCGACAATGAGCAGTTCTTC
few | . | TRBJ1-5 | TRBV9 | CASSVGQSYQPQHF | TGTGCCAGCAGCGTAGGACAGAGTTATCAGCCCCAGCATTTT
. | . | TRBJ1-1 | TRBV9 | CASSVTATYTEAFF | TGTGCCAGCAGCGTGACTGCGACCTACACTGAAGCTTTCTTT
. | TRBD2 | TRBJ2-7 | TRBV5-6 | CASRPGGGRIIREQYF | TGTGCCAGCAGGCCCGGGGGGGGCCGAATTATAAGGGAGCAGTACTTC
. | . | TRBJ2-5 | TRBV10-3 | CAISESTEETQYF | TGTGCCATCAGTGAGTCGACAGAGGAGACCCAGTACTTC
few | TRBD1 | TRBJ2-6 | TRBV19 | CASSIPGQYVSGANVLTF | TGTGCCAGTAGTATCCCGGGACAGTATGTCTCTGGGGCCAACGTCCTGACTTTC
. | . | TRBJ2-6 | TRBV29-1 | CSVEDSSRVGANVLTF | TGCAGCGTTGAAGATAGTTCCAGGGTCGGGGCCAACGTCCTGACTTTC
. | . | TRBJ2-7 | TRBV27 | CASSFTGRLNEQYF | TGTGCCAGCAGTTTTACGGGAAGGCTCAACGAGCAGTACTTC
. | . | TRBJ2-3 | TRBV18 | CASSPATTQDTQYF | TGTGCCAGCTCACCGGCAACAACCCAAGATACGCAGTATTTT
. | . | TRBJ2-5 | TRBV5-1 | CASSLVRGETQYF | TGCGCCAGCAGCTTGGTTAGGGGGGAGACCCAGTACTTC
. | . | TRBJ1-5 | TRBV10-3 | CAISEGDTAYQPQHF | TGTGCCATCAGTGAGGGGGACACGGCTTATCAGCCCCAGCATTTT
few | . | TRBJ2-3 | TRBV5-8 | CASSLQGTSTDTQYF | TGTGCCAGCAGCTTACAGGGAACTAGCACAGATACGCAGTATTTT
few | TRBD1 | TRBJ1-5 | TRBV6-6 | CATEGAGQFQPQHF | TGTGCGACTGAGGGGGCAGGGCAATTTCAGCCCCAGCATTTT
. | . | TRBJ1-5 | TRBV28 | CASSLERMSSQPQHF | TGTGCCAGCAGTTTAGAGAGGATGAGCAGTCAGCCCCAGCATTTT
few | . | TRBJ2-5 | TRBV7-8 | CASSAGRGSGTQYF | TGTGCCAGCAGCGCTGGAAGGGGGTCCGGGACCCAGTACTTC
few | TRBD1 | TRBJ1-5 | TRBV10-3 | CAISESGQGRQPQHF | TGTGCCATCAGTGAGTCAGGACAGGGGCGTCAGCCCCAGCATTTT
. | . | TRBJ2-7 | TRBV5-6 | CASSLGGSLYEQYF | TGTGCCAGCAGCTTGGGTGGGAGCCTCTACGAGCAGTACTTC
. | TRBD2 | TRBJ2-1 | TRBV2 | CASSEYEGRSGRNQFF | TGTGCCAGCAGTGAATATGAAGGTAGGAGCGGGAGGAATCAGTTCTTC
. | . | TRBJ1-5 | TRBV6-1 | CASSTSQPQHF | TGTGCCAGCAGCACCAGTCAGCCCCAGCATTTT
few | . | TRBJ2-2 | TRBV7-3 | CASSSEQGRNTGELFF | TGTGCCAGCAGCTCAGAGCAGGGGAGGAACACCGGGGAGCTGTTTTTT
few | TRBD1 | TRBJ1-1 | TRBV25-1 | CASSGGRQGLMNTEAFF | TGTGCCAGCAGTGGGGGGAGACAGGGCCTTATGAACACTGAAGCTTTCTTT
few | . | TRBJ2-7 | TRBV9 | CASSVAGLEEQYF | TGTGCCAGCAGCGTAGCTGGGTTGGAGGAGCAGTACTTC
. | TRBD2 | TRBJ2-3 | TRBV6-4 | CASSTSGAADTQYF | TGTGCCAGCAGTACTAGCGGAGCGGCAGATACGCAGTATTTT
. | TRBD1 | TRBJ1-5 | TRBV30 | CAFRRGGANQPQHF | TGTGCCTTTCGCCGAGGGGGCGCCAATCAGCCCCAGCATTTT
. | TRBD1 | TRBJ1-2 | TRBV25-1 | CASSRTGGNYGYTF | TGTGCCAGCAGTCGGACAGGGGGTAACTATGGCTACACCTTC
. | TRBD2 | TRBJ2-7 | TRBV4-1 | CASSQGSGRPSYEQYF | TGCGCCAGCAGCCAAGGAAGCGGGAGGCCCTCCTACGAGCAGTACTTC
. | . | TRBJ1-1 | TRBV18 | CASSPSSGNTEAFF | TGTGCCAGCTCACCGTCTTCAGGGAACACTGAAGCTTTCTTT
. | . | TRBJ2-7 | TRBV6-1 | CASSERDGSYEQYF | TGTGCCAGCAGTGAACGGGACGGGAGTTACGAGCAGTACTTC
. | . | TRBJ2-1 | TRBV5-1 | CASSLGLNSYNEQFF | TGCGCCAGCAGCTTGGGGCTGAACTCCTACAATGAGCAGTTCTTC